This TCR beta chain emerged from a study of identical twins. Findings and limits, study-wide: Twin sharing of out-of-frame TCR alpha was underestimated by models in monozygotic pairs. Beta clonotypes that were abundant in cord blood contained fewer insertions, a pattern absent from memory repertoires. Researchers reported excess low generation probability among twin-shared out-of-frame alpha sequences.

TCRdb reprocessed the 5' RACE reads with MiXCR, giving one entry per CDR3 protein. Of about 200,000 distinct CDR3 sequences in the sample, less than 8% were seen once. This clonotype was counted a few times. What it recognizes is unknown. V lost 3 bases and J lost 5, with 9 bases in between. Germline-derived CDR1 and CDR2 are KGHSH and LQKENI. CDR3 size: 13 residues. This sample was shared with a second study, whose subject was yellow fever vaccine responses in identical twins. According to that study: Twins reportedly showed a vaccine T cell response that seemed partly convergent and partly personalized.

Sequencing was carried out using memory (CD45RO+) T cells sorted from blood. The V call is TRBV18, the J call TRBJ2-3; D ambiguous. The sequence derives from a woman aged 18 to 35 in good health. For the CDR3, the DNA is TGTGCCAGCTCACCTTCCGGGTTAGATACGCAGTATTTT. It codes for CASSPSGLDTQYF.